This T cell receptor beta chain derives from a study of cytomegalovirus exposure and HLA in healthy donors. Of note for this clone: Its antigen is undetermined.

The V and J ends lost 2 bases and 4 bases respectively, with 3 bases between them. Looked up from germline, CDR1 is SGHAT and CDR2 is FQNNGV. This CDR3 is built from 12 residues. General study findings and limits: Cytomegalovirus-associated status was assigned to more than 150 TCR beta chains. Exclusion applied to some V segments, including TRBV6-2 and TRBV6-3, as they were indistinguishable.

The PCR used 60 Vbeta and 13 Jbeta primers. The repertoire was sequenced with immunoSEQ multiplex PCR; TCRdb's copy has only in-frame clones and lacks some. The sample lists around 200,000 clones, roughly 80% seen once, with 0.5% to 0.8% in the top ten. Donors likely had unrecorded immune exposures despite being nominally healthy when sampled. This TCR was sampled from a boy aged 5-17 years in good health and CMV-seronegative. The chain carries TRBV11-2 and TRBJ2-1, with unresolved D. The material sequenced was PBMCs. The CDR3 reads CASSLPYNEQFF. In DNA, the CDR3 is TGTGCCAGCAGCTTACCTTACAATGAGCAGTTCTTC.